This section outlines one T cell receptor beta chain sequence together with its context. Repertoires were generated with immunoSEQ multiplex PCR, while TCRdb's copy carries only in-frame clones and drops some. The sample shows nearly 400,000 clones, roughly nine tenths of them seen only once. The sample is drawn from a study of blood T cell repertoires in COVID-19. The CDR3 is 15 amino acids. The V and J ends lost 0 bases and 2 bases respectively, with 11 bases between them. Germline V CDR1 and CDR2: SGHRS, YFSETQ. The origin of this receptor is a woman aged 25-40 years who had recovered from COVID-19. V and J are TRBV5-1 and TRBJ2-5; D gene unclear. What was sequenced was PBMCs or T cells enriched from blood (not recorded which). The chain's CDR3 is CASSLGVMEQETQYF. In DNA form, the CDR3 reads TGCGCCAGCAGCTTGGGGGTCATGGAGCAAGAGACCCAGTACTTC.